A single TCR beta chain is shown here with its context. The target antigen is unknown. One end of the junction fails to match germline, which may point to a read error. This sample is drawn from a study of radiotherapy plus CTLA-4 blockade in lung cancer. As for the study in general: Among enrolled patients, under 20% responded and 31% achieved disease control. Overall study findings and caveats: Reports identified early blood T cell clone dynamics, with interferon-beta, as the best response predictor.

Using immunoSEQ multiplex PCR, the repertoire was profiled, and TCRdb retains in-frame clones only, with some absent. The sample carries 110,000 or so clones, more than 65% recorded once. Germline V gene data show CDR1 as SNHLY and CDR2 as FYNNEI. The CDR3 contains 15 residues. This sequence joins TRBV2 and TRBJ2-1, with 9 bases identical to TRBD2. Sequenced material: peripheral blood, taken from a patient treated with radiotherapy plus ipilimumab. The receptor's source is a human donor with non-small cell lung cancer who had a partial response to radiotherapy plus ipilimumab. CDR3 sequence reads: CASSDGREGYSEQFF. CDR3 nucleotides: TGTGCCAGCAGTGATGGGCGGGAGGGATACAGTGAGCAGTTCTTC. The full variable domain, rest sourced from reference TRBV2 and TRBJ2-1, is EPEVTQTPSHQVTQMGQEVILRCVPISNHLYFYWYRQILGQKVEFLVSFYNNEISEKSEIFDDQFSVERPDGSNFTLKIRSTKLEDSAMYFCASSDGREGYSEQFFGPGTRLTVL.